This paragraph covers one TCR beta chain sequence. One base away lies a much larger clone, so this may be a sequencing read error. Where libraries were unsorted, they were derived from 2 million PBMCs stored at -80 degrees C. TCRdb processed the 5' RACE reads anew with MiXCR; each CDR3 protein has one entry. The sample yields some 83,000 distinct CDR3 sequences, just over 2.5% seen once. These data originate in a study of neurological immune-mediated disorders. This TCR was sampled from a woman under 40 with multiple sclerosis. Material for sequencing was PBMCs.

CDR3 sequence (DNA): TGTGCCAGCAGCAATAGCGGAAACTACTACAATGAGCAGTTCTTC. Its protein is CASSNSGNYYNEQFF. The chain employs TRBV6-5 and TRBJ2-1; perhaps TRBD2 as D (6 bases). The CDR3 is 15 amino acids. The V and J ends lost 6 bases and 3 bases respectively, with 15 bases between them. Germline V gene data show CDR1 as MNHEY and CDR2 as SVGAGI.